Listed below are T cell receptor beta chains from one sample, sequenced in a study of PD-1 blockade in mismatch repair-deficient tumors. Clones were read by immunoSEQ multiplex PCR, and TCRdb kept only the in-frame ones, dropping some. The repertoire holds 100,000 or so clones, with 82% as singletons. The source material was peripheral blood, sampled roughly eight months after starting pembrolizumab. The source is an adult with mismatch repair-deficient cancer. The conserved cysteine and the conserved F or W are not part of the CDR3 here.

J gene: TRBJ2-7
V gene: TRBV4-1
CDR3 protein: ASSQGELADSSYEQY

J gene: TRBJ2-7
V gene: TRBV27
CDR3 protein: ASSPRSSYEQY

J gene: TRBJ1-1
V gene: TRBV11-2
CDR3 protein: ASSLGVNTEAF

J gene: TRBJ2-7
V gene: TRBV5-1
CDR3 protein: ASSLGPGFDEQY

J gene: TRBJ2-5
V gene: TRBV27
CDR3 protein: ASSLSGQGGRETQY

J gene: TRBJ2-1
V gene: TRBV2
CDR3 protein: ASSESGRQVEQF

J gene: TRBJ1-1
V gene: TRBV15
CDR3 protein: ATSRDYSTNTEAF

J gene: TRBJ2-7
V gene: TRBV29-1
CDR3 protein: SVRGRTGGDYEQY

J gene: TRBJ2-3
V gene: TRBV11-2
CDR3 protein: ASSLRPQGAVDTQY

J gene: TRBJ1-2
V gene: TRBV29-1
CDR3 protein: SVGTGGSYGYT

J gene: TRBJ2-7
V gene: TRBV5-1
CDR3 protein: ASSQDGRDYEQY

J gene: TRBJ2-3
V gene: TRBV19
CDR3 protein: ASSRQTGFADTQY

J gene: TRBJ2-1
V gene: TRBV27
CDR3 protein: ASSLLNYNEQF

J gene: TRBJ1-5
V gene: TRBV4-3
CDR3 protein: ASSQDGGARQPQH

J gene: TRBJ2-7
V gene: TRBV10-2
CDR3 protein: ASRDSRSYEQY

J gene: TRBJ2-1
V gene: TRBV27
CDR3 protein: ASSFSPAILFYNEQF

J gene: TRBJ2-1
V gene: TRBV5-6
CDR3 protein: ASSLVSRTFTYNEQF

J gene: TRBJ1-2
V gene: TRBV18
CDR3 protein: ASSPPDSIYGYT

J gene: TRBJ2-3
V gene: TRBV5-1
CDR3 protein: ASSLGTSGSSTDTQY

J gene: TRBJ2-7
V gene: TRBV6-6
CDR3 protein: ASNKDRGSSYEQY

J gene: TRBJ1-3
V gene: TRBV6-6
CDR3 protein: ASSGDLSGNTIY

J gene: TRBJ2-2
V gene: TRBV27
CDR3 protein: ASSSQPNRGELF

J gene: TRBJ2-7
V gene: TRBV5-8
CDR3 protein: ASSLYGPSYEQY

J gene: TRBJ1-5
V gene: TRBV30
CDR3 protein: AWKAGRNQPQH

J gene: TRBJ1-5
V gene: TRBV28
CDR3 protein: ASSEFPTGVQPQH

J gene: TRBJ2-7
V gene: TRBV3-2
CDR3 protein: ASCYEQY

J gene: TRBJ2-7
V gene: TRBV7-9
CDR3 protein: ASSLDPREALEQY